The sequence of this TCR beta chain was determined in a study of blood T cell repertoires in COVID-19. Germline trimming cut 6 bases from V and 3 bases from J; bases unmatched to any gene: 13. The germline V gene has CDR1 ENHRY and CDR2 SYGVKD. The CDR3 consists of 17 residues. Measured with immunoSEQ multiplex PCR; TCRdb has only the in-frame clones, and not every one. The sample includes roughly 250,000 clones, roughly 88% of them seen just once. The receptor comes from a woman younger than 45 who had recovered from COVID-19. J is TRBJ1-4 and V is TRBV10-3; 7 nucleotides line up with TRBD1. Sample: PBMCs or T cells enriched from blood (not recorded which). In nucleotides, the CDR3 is TGTGCCATCAGCGCGACAGGGCGGTTTGCAGCTAATGAAAAACTGTTTTTT. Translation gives CAISATGRFAANEKLFF.